The next 6 T cell receptor beta chains were all read from a single sample in a study of blood T cell repertoires in COVID-19. TCRdb's table, derived via immunoSEQ multiplex PCR, lists solely in-frame clones and lacks some. The sample records fewer than 90,000 clones, about 95% being singletons. The source material was peripheral blood. The receptors shown here come from a human donor with active COVID-19. The donor label of this sample is uncertain.

The J gene is TRBJ1-1, the V gene TRBV6-5; D is perhaps TRBD1 (5 bases). The germline gives CDR1 MNHEY, CDR2 SVGAGI. V was clipped by 7 bases and J by 6 bases, with 12 bases between them. The CDR3 length is 12 residues. The chain's CDR3 is CASKSTGAEAFF. The CDR3, as DNA: TGTGCCAGCAAGTCAACGGGGGCTGAAGCTTTCTTT.

This sequence joins TRBV4-1 and TRBJ2-7; 10 bases map to TRBD1. Germline CDR1 and CDR2: MGHRA and YSYEKL. CDR3 length: 16 amino acids. With V trimmed by 4 bases and J by 5 bases, 11 bases remained unmatched. CDR3 residues: CASSPLERTGGNEQYF. CDR3 nucleotide sequence: TGCGCCAGCAGCCCATTAGAGAGGACAGGGGGGAACGAGCAGTACTTC.

This chain links TRBV7-2 with TRBJ1-6; D may be TRBD1 (5 bases). V lost 7 bases and J lost 9, with 13 bases in between. The CDR3 is 13 residues long. CDR1 is SGHTA and CDR2 is FQGNSA in the germline V gene. The CDR3 nucleotides read TGTGCCAGCACACCCGGGGGAGGTTCACCCCTCCACTTT. Residues: CASTPGGGSPLHF.

This chain joins TRBV3-1 (or the pseudogene TRBV3-2) and TRBJ2-3; 9 nucleotides line up with TRBD2. The CDR3 spans 14 residues. The V gene end was trimmed by 10 bases and the J gene end by 4 bases; junction bases not matched to a gene: 9. Germline-derived CDR1 and CDR2 are LGHDT and YNNKEL (reference sequence). CDR3 amino acids: CATTLGLASDTQYF. The DNA of the CDR3 is TGTGCCACTACCTTGGGACTAGCCTCAGATACGCAGTATTTT.

V and J are TRBV29-1 and TRBJ2-1; the match to TRBD2 covers 8 bases. The germline gives CDR1 SQVTM, CDR2 ANQGSEA. The J segment lost 7 bases and the V segment lost 6 bases, leaving 11 bases of the junction unmatched. The CDR3 has 14 amino acids. DNA of the CDR3: TGCAGCGTACGAGCGGGGGCCGTCGGAAATGAGCAGTTCTTC. It encodes CSVRAGAVGNEQFF.

The J gene is TRBJ2-7, the V gene TRBV6-6; TRBD1 aligns across 7 bases. Germline lookup yields CDR1 MNHNY and CDR2 SVGAGI (reference sequence). The CDR3 runs to 12 residues. V was clipped by 6 bases and J by 9 bases; unmatched bases: 8. CDR3 amino acids: CASSNPRDRQYF. CDR3 nucleotide sequence: TGTGCCAGCAGCAATCCTCGGGACAGGCAGTACTTC.